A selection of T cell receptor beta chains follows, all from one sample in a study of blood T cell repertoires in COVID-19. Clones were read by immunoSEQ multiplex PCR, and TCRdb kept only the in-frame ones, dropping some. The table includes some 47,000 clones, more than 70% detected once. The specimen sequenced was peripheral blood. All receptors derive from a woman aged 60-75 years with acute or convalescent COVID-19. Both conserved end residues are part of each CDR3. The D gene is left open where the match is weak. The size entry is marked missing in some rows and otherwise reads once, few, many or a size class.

CDR3: CASSPSGGRYEQYF; DNA: TGTGCCAGCAGTCCTAGCGGGGGACGCTACGAGCAGTACTTC; size: NA; D: TRBD2; J: TRBJ2-7; V: TRBV2
CDR3: CASSPVPPTGNTEAFF; DNA: TGTGCCAGCAGCCCCGTCCCCCCCACAGGGAACACTGAAGCTTTCTTT; size: once; D: NA; J: TRBJ1-1; V: TRBV7-6
CDR3: CASSPTGVRTRRTTEAFF; DNA: TGTGCCAGCTCACCTACAGGGGTTAGAACACGCCGTACCACTGAAGCTTTCTTT; size: NA; D: TRBD1; J: TRBJ1-1; V: TRBV18
CDR3: CASSGNRVSFPSPLHF; DNA: TGTGCCAGTAGTGGAAACAGGGTTTCCTTTCCCTCACCCCTCCACTTT; size: NA; D: NA; J: TRBJ1-6; V: TRBV19
CDR3: CASSYGAGTGVGELFF; DNA: TGTGCCAGTAGTTACGGAGCCGGGACAGGGGTTGGGGAGCTGTTTTTT; size: NA; D: TRBD1; J: TRBJ2-2; V: TRBV19
CDR3: CASSQGTGDSNQPQHF; DNA: TGTGCCAGCAGCCAAGGGACAGGGGATAGCAATCAGCCCCAGCATTTT; size: NA; D: TRBD1; J: TRBJ1-5; V: TRBV3-1/TRBV3-2
CDR3: CASSSLTVWRGLTDTQYF; DNA: TGTGCCAGCAGTTCCCTAACCGTTTGGCGGGGGCTCACAGATACGCAGTATTTT; size: NA; D: NA; J: TRBJ2-3; V: TRBV6-2/TRBV6-3
CDR3: CATSDPQGSGDTQYF; DNA: TGTGCCACCAGTGATCCCCAGGGTTCCGGAGATACGCAGTATTTT; size: NA; D: NA; J: TRBJ2-3; V: TRBV24-1
CDR3: CASSPAQGPYRTNYGYTF; DNA: TGTGCCAGCAGCCCAGCTCAGGGGCCCTATCGGACTAACTATGGCTACACCTTC; size: NA; D: NA; J: TRBJ1-2; V: TRBV9
CDR3: CASSLARERYTEAFF; DNA: TGCGCCAGCAGCTTGGCCAGGGAAAGATACACTGAAGCTTTCTTT; size: few; D: NA; J: TRBJ1-1; V: TRBV5-1
CDR3: CASSLQGIGGYTF; DNA: TGTGCCAGCAGTTTACAGGGTATTGGGGGCTACACCTTC; size: NA; D: NA; J: TRBJ1-2; V: TRBV28
CDR3: CAWSSLAGGEDTQYF; DNA: TGTGCCTGGAGTTCGCTAGCGGGGGGAGAGGATACGCAGTATTTT; size: NA; D: TRBD2; J: TRBJ2-3; V: TRBV30
CDR3: CASSYAKGAGGYEQYF; DNA: TGTGCCAGCAGTTATGCCAAGGGCGCGGGAGGATACGAGCAGTACTTC; size: NA; D: TRBD2; J: TRBJ2-7; V: TRBV6-5
CDR3: CASKTAVGEKLFF; DNA: TGTGCCAGCAAGACAGCCGTTGGTGAAAAACTGTTTTTT; size: NA; D: NA; J: TRBJ1-4; V: TRBV2
CDR3: CASGDPGGISAFF; DNA: TGTGCCAGTGGGGACCCGGGGGGTATTTCGGCTTTCTTT; size: NA; D: NA; J: TRBJ1-1; V: TRBV19
CDR3: CASSFGTVNTGELFF; DNA: TGTGCCAGCAGTTTTGGGACAGTGAACACCGGGGAGCTGTTTTTT; size: NA; D: TRBD1; J: TRBJ2-2; V: TRBV28
CDR3: CASTELRGELFF; DNA: TGTGCCAGCACGGAACTACGCGGGGAGCTGTTTTTT; size: NA; D: NA; J: TRBJ2-2; V: TRBV28
CDR3: CASSLVQGSYGYTF; DNA: TGTGCCAGCAGTTTAGTACAGGGGTCCTATGGCTACACCTTC; size: NA; D: TRBD1; J: TRBJ1-2; V: TRBV28
CDR3: CASSESWGGYNEQFF; DNA: TGCGCCAGCAGCGAATCGTGGGGGGGCTACAATGAGCAGTTCTTC; size: NA; D: TRBD2; J: TRBJ2-1; V: TRBV10-2
CDR3: CASSPMSSQAEAFF; DNA: TGTGCCAGCAGCCCCATGTCCAGTCAGGCTGAAGCTTTCTTT; size: NA; D: NA; J: TRBJ1-1; V: TRBV7-2
CDR3: CASSLRRGGRSNQPQHF; DNA: TGTGCCAGTAGCCTTAGGAGGGGGGGGCGAAGCAATCAGCCCCAGCATTTT; size: NA; D: NA; J: TRBJ1-5; V: TRBV19
CDR3: CASDNAGHPLGANVLTF; DNA: TGTGCCAGCGACAATGCGGGCCACCCTCTGGGGGCCAACGTCCTGACTTTC; size: once; D: NA; J: TRBJ2-6; V: TRBV4-2
CDR3: CASTLDRNTEAFF; DNA: TGTGCCAGCACCCTGGACAGGAACACTGAAGCTTTCTTT; size: NA; D: NA; J: TRBJ1-1; V: TRBV7-3
CDR3: CASSKGSEHLNQPQHF; DNA: TGTGCCAGCAGCAAAGGGTCAGAACATTTGAATCAGCCCCAGCATTTT; size: NA; D: NA; J: TRBJ1-5; V: TRBV21-1
CDR3: CASSLDRTSGGPWDEQFF; DNA: TGTGCCAGCAGCTTAGACCGGACTAGCGGGGGGCCTTGGGATGAGCAGTTCTTC; size: NA; D: TRBD2; J: TRBJ2-1; V: TRBV11-2
CDR3: CASTGSLSYEQYF; DNA: TGTGCCAGCACTGGCAGTCTCTCCTACGAGCAGTACTTC; size: NA; D: NA; J: TRBJ2-7; V: TRBV6-6
CDR3: CASSLSFVETQYF; DNA: TGTGCCAGCAGCTTATCCTTTGTAGAGACCCAGTACTTC; size: NA; D: NA; J: TRBJ2-5; V: TRBV7-2
CDR3: CASSPWWGPQETQYF; DNA: TGCGCCAGCAGCCCCTGGTGGGGGCCCCAAGAGACCCAGTACTTC; size: NA; D: NA; J: TRBJ2-5; V: TRBV5-1
CDR3: CASSQETVDFDNEQFF; DNA: TGCGCCAGCAGCCAAGAGACAGTCGACTTCGACAATGAGCAGTTCTTC; size: NA; D: NA; J: TRBJ2-1; V: TRBV4-1
CDR3: CASSFDRSSYNEQFF; DNA: TGTGCCAGCAGCTTTGATAGGAGCTCCTACAATGAGCAGTTCTTC; size: NA; D: NA; J: TRBJ2-1; V: TRBV7-3
CDR3: CASSFSTGQGYGYTF; DNA: TGTGCCAGCAGCTTTTCGACAGGCCAGGGCTATGGCTACACCTTC; size: once; D: NA; J: TRBJ1-2; V: TRBV11-2
CDR3: CSVEGHRGVYGYTF; DNA: TGCAGCGTTGAGGGACACCGGGGGGTCTATGGCTACACCTTC; size: NA; D: NA; J: TRBJ1-2; V: TRBV29-1
CDR3: CASSFAGGRQETQYF; DNA: TGTGCCAGCAGCTTTGCCGGGGGGCGCCAAGAGACCCAGTACTTC; size: NA; D: NA; J: TRBJ2-5; V: TRBV5-4
CDR3: CASSKGGRGTGNTIYF; DNA: TGTGCCAGCAGCAAAGGTGGCAGGGGCACAGGAAACACCATATATTTT; size: NA; D: NA; J: TRBJ1-3; V: TRBV21-1
CDR3: CASSYSIQVNEQFF; DNA: TGTGCCAGCAGTTACTCGATCCAGGTGAATGAGCAGTTCTTC; size: NA; D: NA; J: TRBJ2-1; V: TRBV6-6
CDR3: CAISARQAEANYGYTF; DNA: TGTGCCATCAGTGCCAGACAGGCGGAAGCTAACTATGGCTACACCTTC; size: NA; D: NA; J: TRBJ1-2; V: TRBV10-3
CDR3: CASSDTSTDTQYF; DNA: TGTGCCAGTAGTGACACAAGCACAGATACGCAGTATTTT; size: once; D: NA; J: TRBJ2-3; V: TRBV19
CDR3: CASSISGGGSPLHF; DNA: TGTGCCAGTAGTATTAGCGGAGGAGGTTCACCCCTCCACTTT; size: NA; D: NA; J: TRBJ1-6; V: TRBV19
CDR3: CASSFSSPLIQVNYGYTF; DNA: TGTGCCAGCAGCTTCTCCTCCCCACTCATACAGGTTAACTATGGCTACACCTTC; size: NA; D: NA; J: TRBJ1-2; V: TRBV5-5
CDR3: CASSGQSTDTQYF; DNA: TGTGCCAGCAGCGGACAGAGCACAGATACGCAGTATTTT; size: NA; D: NA; J: TRBJ2-3; V: TRBV2
CDR3: CSVGQVGDTQYF; DNA: TGCAGCGTTGGGCAGGTTGGAGATACGCAGTATTTT; size: NA; D: NA; J: TRBJ2-3; V: TRBV29-1
CDR3: CASSLRLVAYNEQFF; DNA: TGCGCCAGCAGCTTGCGACTAGTTGCCTACAATGAGCAGTTCTTC; size: once; D: NA; J: TRBJ2-1; V: TRBV5-1
CDR3: CASSLSVGQRDTQYF; DNA: TGCGCCAGCAGCTTGAGTGTTGGGCAGAGAGATACGCAGTATTTT; size: NA; D: NA; J: TRBJ2-3; V: TRBV5-1
CDR3: CASSPGDRGYYGYTF; DNA: TGTGCCAGCAGTCCCGGGGACAGGGGGTACTATGGCTACACCTTC; size: few; D: TRBD1; J: TRBJ1-2; V: TRBV28
CDR3: CASSLSGTGSEKLFF; DNA: TGTGCCAGCAGCCTATCCGGGACAGGGAGCGAAAAACTGTTTTTT; size: NA; D: TRBD1; J: TRBJ1-4; V: TRBV13
CDR3: CASSRTGDSSPLHF; DNA: TGTGCCAGCAGTAGGACAGGGGATAGTTCACCCCTCCACTTT; size: NA; D: TRBD1; J: TRBJ1-6; V: TRBV2
CDR3: CASSQGQGSTGELFF; DNA: TGTGCCAGCAGCCAGGGACAGGGGAGTACCGGGGAGCTGTTTTTT; size: NA; D: TRBD1; J: TRBJ2-2; V: TRBV3-1/TRBV3-2
CDR3: CAISLTGENQPQHF; DNA: TGTGCCATCAGTCTGACAGGAGAAAATCAGCCCCAGCATTTT; size: once; D: NA; J: TRBJ1-5; V: TRBV10-3
CDR3: CATSRDQIANEKLFF; DNA: TGTGCCACCAGCAGAGATCAGATTGCTAATGAAAAACTGTTTTTT; size: NA; D: NA; J: TRBJ1-4; V: TRBV15
CDR3: CASSKATTKQERITQSPPYEQYF; DNA: TGTGCCAGCAGCAAAGCGACGACCAAGCAAGAAAGGATCACACAGAGCCCTCCCTACGAGCAGTACTTC; size: NA; D: NA; J: TRBJ2-7; V: TRBV21-1
CDR3: CASSEGRPNYGYTF; DNA: TGCGCCAGCAGTGAGGGGAGGCCAAACTATGGCTACACCTTC; size: NA; D: NA; J: TRBJ1-2; V: TRBV10-1
CDR3: CASSFGQGDRNTIYF; DNA: TGTGCCAGCAGCTTCGGACAGGGGGATAGAAACACCATATATTTT; size: NA; D: TRBD1; J: TRBJ1-3; V: TRBV5-8
CDR3: CASSQERDGYTF; DNA: TGTGCCAGCAGCCAAGAAAGAGATGGCTACACCTTC; size: NA; D: NA; J: TRBJ1-2; V: TRBV4-2
CDR3: CASSGRLAEANTQYF; DNA: TGTGCCAGCAGCGGGAGACTAGCGGAGGCTAATACGCAGTATTTT; size: NA; D: TRBD2; J: TRBJ2-3; V: TRBV5-4
CDR3: CASSHQPTGEAFF; DNA: TGTGCCAGCAGCCACCAACCCACGGGTGAAGCTTTCTTT; size: NA; D: NA; J: TRBJ1-1; V: TRBV16